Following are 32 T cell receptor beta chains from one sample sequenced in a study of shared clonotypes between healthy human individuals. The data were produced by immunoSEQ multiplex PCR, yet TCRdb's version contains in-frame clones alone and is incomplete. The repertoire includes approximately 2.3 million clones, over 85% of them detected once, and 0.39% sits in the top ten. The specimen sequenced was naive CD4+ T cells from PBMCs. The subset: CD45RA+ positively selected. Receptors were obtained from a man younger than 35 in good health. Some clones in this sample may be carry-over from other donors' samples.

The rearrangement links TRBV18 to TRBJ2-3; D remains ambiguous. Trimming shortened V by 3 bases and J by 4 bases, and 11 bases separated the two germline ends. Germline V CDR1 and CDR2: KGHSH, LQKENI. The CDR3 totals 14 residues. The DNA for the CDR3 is TGTGCCAGCTCACCTGTCTCGGACCCAGATACGCAGTATTTT. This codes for CASSPVSDPDTQYF.

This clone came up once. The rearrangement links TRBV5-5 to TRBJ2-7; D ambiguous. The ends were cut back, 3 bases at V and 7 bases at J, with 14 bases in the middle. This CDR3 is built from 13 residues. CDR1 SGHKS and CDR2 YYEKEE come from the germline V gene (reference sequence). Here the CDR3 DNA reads TGTGCCAGCAGCTCGGGCCGTCTGGGGGAGCAGTACTTC. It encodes CASSSGRLGEQYF.

CDR3: CASSGLAKSNEQFF. The CDR3 DNA reads as TGTGCCAGCAGTGGACTAGCGAAATCCAATGAGCAGTTCTTC. The chain links TRBV2 to TRBJ2-1, with 8 positions matching TRBD2. J was trimmed by 6 bases and V by 4 bases; bases with no gene match: 5. CDR3 length equals 14 residues. From germline, CDR1 is SNHLY and CDR2 FYNNEI.

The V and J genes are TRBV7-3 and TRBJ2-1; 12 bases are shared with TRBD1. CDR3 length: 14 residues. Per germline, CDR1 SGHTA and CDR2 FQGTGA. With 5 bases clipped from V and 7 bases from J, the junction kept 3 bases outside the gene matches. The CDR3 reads CASSGTGGGNEQFF. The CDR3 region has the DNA TGTGCCAGCAGCGGGACAGGGGGCGGGAATGAGCAGTTCTTC.

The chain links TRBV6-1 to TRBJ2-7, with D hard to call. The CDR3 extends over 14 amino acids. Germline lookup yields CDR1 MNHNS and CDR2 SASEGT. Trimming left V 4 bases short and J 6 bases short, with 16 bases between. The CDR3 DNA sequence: TGTGCCAGCAGTGTAGGGCCCCTTGGGCTCGAGCAGTACTTC. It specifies CASSVGPLGLEQYF.

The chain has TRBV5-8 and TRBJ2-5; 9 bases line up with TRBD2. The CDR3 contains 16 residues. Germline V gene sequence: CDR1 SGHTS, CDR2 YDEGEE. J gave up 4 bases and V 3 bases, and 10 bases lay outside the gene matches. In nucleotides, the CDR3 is TGTGCCAGCAGCTCTTCCGGGACAGCGGGGGGAGAGACCCAGTACTTC. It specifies CASSSSGTAGGETQYF.

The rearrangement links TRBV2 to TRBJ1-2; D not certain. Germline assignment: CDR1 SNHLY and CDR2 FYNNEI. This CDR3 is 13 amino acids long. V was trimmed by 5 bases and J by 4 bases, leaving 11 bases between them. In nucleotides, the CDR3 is TGTGCCAGCAGTCCTGACGGAGGCTATGGCTACACCTTC. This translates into CASSPDGGYGYTF.

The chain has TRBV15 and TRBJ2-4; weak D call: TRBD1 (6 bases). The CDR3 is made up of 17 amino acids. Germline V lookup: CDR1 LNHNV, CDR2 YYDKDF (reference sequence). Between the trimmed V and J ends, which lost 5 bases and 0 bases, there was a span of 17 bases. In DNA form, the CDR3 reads TGTGCCACCAGCGGTTTTCGACAGGCCATAGCCAAAAACATTCAGTACTTC. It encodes CATSGFRQAIAKNIQYF.

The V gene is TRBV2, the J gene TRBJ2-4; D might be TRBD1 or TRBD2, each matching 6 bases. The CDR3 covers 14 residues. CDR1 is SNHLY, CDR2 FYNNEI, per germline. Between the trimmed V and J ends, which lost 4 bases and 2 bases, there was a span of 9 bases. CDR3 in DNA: TGTGCCAGCAGTGTAGGGGGGACCAAAAACATTCAGTACTTC. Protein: CASSVGGTKNIQYF.

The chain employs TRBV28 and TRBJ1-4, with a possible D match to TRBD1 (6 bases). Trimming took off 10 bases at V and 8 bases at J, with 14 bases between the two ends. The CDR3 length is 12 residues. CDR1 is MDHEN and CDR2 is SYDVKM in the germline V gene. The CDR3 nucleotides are TGTGCCACATCGGGGGCATACGAAAAACTGTTTTTT. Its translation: CATSGAYEKLFF.

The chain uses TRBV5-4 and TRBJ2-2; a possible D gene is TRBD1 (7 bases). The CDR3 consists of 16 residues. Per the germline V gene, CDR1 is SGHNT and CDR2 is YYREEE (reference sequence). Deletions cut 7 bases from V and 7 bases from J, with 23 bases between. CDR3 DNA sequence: TGTGCCAGCTGCCAAGGGACCAGGGGGGCGGTCGGGGAGCTGTTTTTT. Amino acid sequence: CASCQGTRGAVGELFF.

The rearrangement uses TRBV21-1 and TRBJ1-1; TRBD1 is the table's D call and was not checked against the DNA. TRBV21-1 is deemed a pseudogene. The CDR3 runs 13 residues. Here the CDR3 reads CARTVKINTEAFF. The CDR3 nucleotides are TGTGCTCGGACAGTAAAAATCAACACTGAAGCTTTCTTT.

CDR3 sequence (DNA): TGTGCCAGCAGTGCACGGGGGAGGGGAACAGATACGCAGTATTTT. Translation gives CASSARGRGTDTQYF. The chain combines TRBV6-4 with TRBJ2-3; 7 bases match TRBD2. The germline V gene has CDR1 MRHNA and CDR2 SNTAGT. V gave up 4 bases and J gave up 3 bases; unmatched junction bases: 7. The CDR3 spans 15 residues.

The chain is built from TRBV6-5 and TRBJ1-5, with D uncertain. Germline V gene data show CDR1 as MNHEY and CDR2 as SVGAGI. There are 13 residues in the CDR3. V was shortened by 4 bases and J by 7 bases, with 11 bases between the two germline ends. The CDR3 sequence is CASSLGRQQPQHF. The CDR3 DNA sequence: TGTGCCAGCAGTTTAGGGCGGCAACAGCCCCAGCATTTT.

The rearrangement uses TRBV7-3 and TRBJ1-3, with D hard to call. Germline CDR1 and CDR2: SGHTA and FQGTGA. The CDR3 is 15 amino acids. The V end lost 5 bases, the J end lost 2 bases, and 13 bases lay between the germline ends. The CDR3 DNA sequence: TGTGCCAGCAGCCTTTACCGAGCCCCTGGAAACACCATATATTTT. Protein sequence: CASSLYRAPGNTIYF.

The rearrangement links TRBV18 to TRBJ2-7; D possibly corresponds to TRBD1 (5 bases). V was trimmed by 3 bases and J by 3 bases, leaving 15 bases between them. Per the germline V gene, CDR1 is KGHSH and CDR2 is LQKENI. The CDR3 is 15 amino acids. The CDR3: CASSPRQNERYEQYF. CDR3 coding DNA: TGTGCCAGCTCACCGCGACAGAACGAGCGCTACGAGCAGTACTTC.

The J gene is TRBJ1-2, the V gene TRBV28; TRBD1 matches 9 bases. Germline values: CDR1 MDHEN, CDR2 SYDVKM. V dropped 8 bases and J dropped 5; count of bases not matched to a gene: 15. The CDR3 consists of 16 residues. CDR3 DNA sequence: TGTGCCAGCCGTAATGTATTGGCAGGGACAGGGTATGGCTACACCTTC. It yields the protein CASRNVLAGTGYGYTF.

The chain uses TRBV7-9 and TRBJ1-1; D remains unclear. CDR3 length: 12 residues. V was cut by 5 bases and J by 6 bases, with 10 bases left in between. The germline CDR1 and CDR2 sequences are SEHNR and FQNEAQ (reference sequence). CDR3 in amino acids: CASSISGPEAFF. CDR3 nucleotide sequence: TGTGCCAGCAGCATTTCGGGTCCTGAAGCTTTCTTT.

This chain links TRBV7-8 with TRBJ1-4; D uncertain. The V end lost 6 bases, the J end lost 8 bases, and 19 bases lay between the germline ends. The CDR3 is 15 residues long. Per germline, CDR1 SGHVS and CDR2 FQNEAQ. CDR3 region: CASRASGLIREKLFF. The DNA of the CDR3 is TGTGCCAGCAGGGCTTCCGGGCTGATCCGGGAAAAACTGTTTTTT.

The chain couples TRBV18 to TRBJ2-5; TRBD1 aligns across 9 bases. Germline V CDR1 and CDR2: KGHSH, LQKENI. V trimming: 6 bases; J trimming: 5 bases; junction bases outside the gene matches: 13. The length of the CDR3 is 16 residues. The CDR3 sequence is CASSPVLGQGSETQYF. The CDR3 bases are TGTGCCAGCTCCCCCGTTCTGGGACAGGGCTCGGAGACCCAGTACTTC. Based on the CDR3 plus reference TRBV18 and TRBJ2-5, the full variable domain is NAGVMQNPRHLVRRRGQEARLRCSPMKGHSHVYWYRQLPEEGLKFMVYLQKENIIDESGMPKERFSAEFPKEGPSILRIQQVVRGDSAAYFCASSPVLGQGSETQYFGPGTRLLVL.

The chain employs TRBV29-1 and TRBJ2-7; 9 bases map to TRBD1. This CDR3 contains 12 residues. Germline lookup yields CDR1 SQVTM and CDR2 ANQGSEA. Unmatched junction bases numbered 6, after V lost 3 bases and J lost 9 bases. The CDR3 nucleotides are TGCAGCGTTGAGGGACAGGGTGAAGGGCAGTACTTC. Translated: CSVEGQGEGQYF.

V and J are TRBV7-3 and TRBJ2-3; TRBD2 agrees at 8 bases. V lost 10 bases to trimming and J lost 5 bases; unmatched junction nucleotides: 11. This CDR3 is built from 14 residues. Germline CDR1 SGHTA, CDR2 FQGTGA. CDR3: CATSASGRKDTQYF. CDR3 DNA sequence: TGTGCCACGTCAGCTAGCGGGCGGAAAGATACGCAGTATTTT.

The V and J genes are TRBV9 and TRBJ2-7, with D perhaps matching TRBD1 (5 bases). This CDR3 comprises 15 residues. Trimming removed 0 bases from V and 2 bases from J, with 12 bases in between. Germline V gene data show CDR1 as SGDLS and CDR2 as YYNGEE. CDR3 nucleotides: TGTGCCAGCAGCGTAGCGCCAGGGCAAACCTACGAGCAGTACTTC. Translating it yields CASSVAPGQTYEQYF.

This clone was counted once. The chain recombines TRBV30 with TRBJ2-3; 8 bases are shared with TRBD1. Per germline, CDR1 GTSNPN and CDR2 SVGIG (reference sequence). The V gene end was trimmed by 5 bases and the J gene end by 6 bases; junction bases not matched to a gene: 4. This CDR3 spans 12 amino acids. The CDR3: CAWGTGSDTQYF. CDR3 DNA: TGTGCCTGGGGGACAGGCTCGGATACGCAGTATTTT.

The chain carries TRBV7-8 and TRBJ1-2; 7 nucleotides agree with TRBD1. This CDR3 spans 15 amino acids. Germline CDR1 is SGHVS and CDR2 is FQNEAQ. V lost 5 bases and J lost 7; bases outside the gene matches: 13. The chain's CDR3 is CASSIRPQGGSGYTF. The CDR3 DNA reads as TGTGCCAGCAGCATACGGCCCCAGGGGGGCAGTGGCTACACCTTC.

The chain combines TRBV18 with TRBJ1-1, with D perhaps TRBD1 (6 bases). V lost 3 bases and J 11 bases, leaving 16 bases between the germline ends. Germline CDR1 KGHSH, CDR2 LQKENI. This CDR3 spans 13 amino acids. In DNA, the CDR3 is TGTGCCAGCTCACCTACTCAGGGCACAGGGGCTTTCTTT. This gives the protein CASSPTQGTGAFF.

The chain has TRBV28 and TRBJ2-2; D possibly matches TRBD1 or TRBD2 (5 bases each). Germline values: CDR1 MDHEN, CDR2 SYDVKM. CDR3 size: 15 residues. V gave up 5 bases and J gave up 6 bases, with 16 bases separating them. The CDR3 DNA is TGTGCCAGCAGTAGGGGACGAGCAGCGCCCGGGGAGCTGTTTTTT. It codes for CASSRGRAAPGELFF.

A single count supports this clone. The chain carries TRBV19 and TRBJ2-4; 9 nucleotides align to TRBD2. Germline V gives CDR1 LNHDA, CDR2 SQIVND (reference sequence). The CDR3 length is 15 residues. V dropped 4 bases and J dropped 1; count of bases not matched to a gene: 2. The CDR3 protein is CASSNSGSAKNIQYF. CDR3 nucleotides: TGTGCCAGTAGTAATAGCGGGAGCGCCAAAAACATTCAGTACTTC. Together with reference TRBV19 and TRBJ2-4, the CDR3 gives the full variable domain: DGGITQSPKYLFRKEGQNVTLSCEQNLNHDAMYWYRQDPGQGLRLIYYSQIVNDFQKGDIAEGYSVSREKKESFPLTVTSAQKNPTAFYLCASSNSGSAKNIQYFGAGTRLSVL.

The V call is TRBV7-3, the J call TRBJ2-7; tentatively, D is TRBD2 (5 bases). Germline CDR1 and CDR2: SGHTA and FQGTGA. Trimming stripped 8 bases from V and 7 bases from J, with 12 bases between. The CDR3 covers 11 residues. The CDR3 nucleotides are TGTGCCAGCCACCAACGGGAAGAGCAGTACTTC. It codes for CASHQREEQYF.

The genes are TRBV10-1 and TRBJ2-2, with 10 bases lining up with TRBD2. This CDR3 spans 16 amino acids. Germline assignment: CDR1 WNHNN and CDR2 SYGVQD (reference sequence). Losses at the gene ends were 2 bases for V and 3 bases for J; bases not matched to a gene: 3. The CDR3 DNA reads TGCGCCAGCAGTGAGGAGCGGGAGGGGGACACCGGGGAGCTGTTTTTT. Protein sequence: CASSEEREGDTGELFF.

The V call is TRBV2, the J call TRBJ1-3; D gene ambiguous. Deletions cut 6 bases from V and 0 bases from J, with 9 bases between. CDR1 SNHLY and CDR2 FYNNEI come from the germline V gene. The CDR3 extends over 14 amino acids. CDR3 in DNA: TGTGCCAGCAGGGGCACTAGCTCTGGAAACACCATATATTTT. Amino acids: CASRGTSSGNTIYF.

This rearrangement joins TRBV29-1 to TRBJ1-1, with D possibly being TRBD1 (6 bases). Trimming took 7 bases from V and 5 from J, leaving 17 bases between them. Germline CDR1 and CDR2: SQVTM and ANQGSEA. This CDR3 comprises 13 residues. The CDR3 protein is CSDLTGPRTEAFF. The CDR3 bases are TGCAGCGATCTCACAGGGCCGAGGACTGAAGCTTTCTTT.